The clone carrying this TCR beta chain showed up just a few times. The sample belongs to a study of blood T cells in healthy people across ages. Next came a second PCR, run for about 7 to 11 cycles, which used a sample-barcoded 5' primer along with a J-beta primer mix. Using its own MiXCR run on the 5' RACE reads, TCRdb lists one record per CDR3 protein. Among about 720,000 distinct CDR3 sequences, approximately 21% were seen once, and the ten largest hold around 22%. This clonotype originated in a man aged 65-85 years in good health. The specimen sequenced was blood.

In DNA, the CDR3 is TGTGCCAGCAGTGAAGCGCACAGGAACTACGAGCAGTACTTC. Amino acids: CASSEAHRNYEQYF. The V and J genes are TRBV6-1 and TRBJ2-7; D is perhaps TRBD1 (5 bases). Germline assignment: CDR1 MNHNS and CDR2 SASEGT. This CDR3 comprises 14 residues. V was trimmed by 0 bases and J by 3 bases, leaving 9 bases between them.